This TCR beta chain was captured in a study of cytomegalovirus exposure and HLA in healthy donors (TCRdb year 2017). At the level of the whole study: An earlier analysis of roughly 630 of the donors reported 250 to 300 Gb of sequence data and roughly 100 million unique TCR beta sequences from 190 million or so T cells. An early release covering roughly 580 HLA-typed donors comprised about 300 gigabases of sequencing data and approximately 85 million unique TCR sequences. The genetic ancestry cluster associated with self-reported Caucasian donors included 80% to 90% of the 300 to 450 genotyped donors. The aim of the study was to test whether cataloging public T cell receptors could identify signatures of past pathogen exposure. The study used immunosequencing to profile the T cell repertoires of about 670 subjects and linked those repertoires to cytomegalovirus serostatus. A separate validation cohort of roughly 110 different subjects was used in addition to the roughly 720-subject first cohort. To predict cytomegalovirus infection status, the study combined high-throughput TCR immunosequencing, statistical association of individual TCRs with disease status, and machine learning. To study patterns of TCR occurrence, a later analysis re-analyzed previously published TCR beta repertoires from around 660 donors and added high-resolution HLA genotyping. Rather than drawing on any new phenotypic data, the later analysis identified candidate immune exposures from TCR beta sequences and the way those sequences occurred across donors. To decide whether each TCR beta V gene segment behaved as functional or pseudogenic, an earlier analysis of some 600 of the donors relied on high-throughput TCR beta sequencing. Alongside the repertoire data, information on donor age, sex, ethnicity and CMV serostatus was compiled. Genome-wide SNP genotypes for about three fifths of the 666 donors were used in a later genetic analysis, which treated that subset as a discovery cohort. All discovery cohort repertoires had been generated on a single sequencing platform. Class I and class II HLA loci were covered by the typing at four-digit resolution. Typing coverage differed by locus: A, B, C, DRB1 and DQB1 were typed in about 629-640 donors, DQA1 in 500 to 550, DPA1 in some 610, and DPB1 in 400 to 490. Because of strong linkage in the cohort, roughly five DR-DQ haplotypes were treated as single units for association and clustering. Among a few hundred genotyped donors of the cohort, an average of approximately 250,000 unique TCR beta nucleotide sequences were sequenced per donor, roughly 20% of them non-productive.

What the research found in general, with its limitations: A total of 150 or so TCR beta chains were listed by the study as associated with cytomegalovirus. Most TCR sequences were seen in very few donors, while some public TCRs were found in many individuals. Only TCR beta chains were sequenced in this cohort, and the absence of alpha or paired-chain data limited detectable features. Sequencing depth was assumed to be roughly uniform across donors in the presence/absence analyses, though that assumption may not hold. Correlated functional status among segregating V segments might reflect linkage disequilibrium, but an unknown experimental factor could not be ruled out. A later analysis found that HLA-associated TCR beta chains were more clonally expanded and had lower generation probabilities than equally common non-associated chains. Three of the identified cytomegalovirus-associated TCR beta chains were confirmed in vitro to be specific for cytomegalovirus antigens. Strong co-occurrence of HLA alleles, especially DR and DQ, made assigning TCR associations to individual alleles difficult. In an earlier analysis of approximately 590 of the donors, most TCR beta V segments were observed in productive rearrangements about 87% or about 30% of the time, broadly matching IMGT annotations. A further reported finding was that TCR beta sequences accurately predicted the HLA-A and HLA-B alleles for most subjects in the first cohort. Because HLA typing was missing for some donors at each locus, association tests included only the typed subset. In a later analysis, several top co-occurrence clusters were reported to appear linked to parvovirus B19, influenza, CMV and Epstein-Barr virus. V-gene and J-gene trimming of TCR beta chains was associated with a missense DCLRE1C variant in a later genetic analysis, and the association was replicated in an independent cohort. In a later analysis, TCR association rates were found to vary across HLA loci, with the most associated TCRs seen for DRB1 alleles and the fewest for HLA-C alleles. The classifier was reported to diagnose cytomegalovirus status with high specificity and sensitivity in both the original cohort and the validation cohort. In a later genetic analysis, fewer N-insertions in productive TCRs were reported among donors in an Asian-associated ancestry cluster than the approximately 710-donor mean. The authors suggested that the approach could potentially be generalized to other disease states and immunological phenotypes. Around 16 rarely observed V segments, including chromosome 9 orphons, were excluded from the earlier analysis of a few hundred of the donors because counts were too low. A group of highly shared sequence variants was considered likely to be a technical artifact of the sequencing pipeline. At a false discovery rate of 0.05, a later analysis linked some 17,000 TCR beta sequences to specific HLA alleles. The only immune exposure information available for the cohort was CMV serostatus. The 87-base-pair reads could not distinguish some IMGT-functional V segments, including TRBV6-2 and TRBV6-3, so those segments were excluded. In a later analysis, most CMV-associated TCR beta chains were found to appear HLA-restricted, with HLA associations seemingly driven largely by CMV exposure.

In total, approximately 610 healthy bone marrow donors made up the cohort. At the time of sampling, every cohort member was nominally healthy, though immune exposures that went unrecorded were likely present. The donor was CMV seronegative and was included in the group of under 450 seronegative cohort members. Each donor provided a peripheral blood sample, and peripheral blood mononuclear cells were used for TCR beta sequencing. The Qiagen DNeasy Blood Extraction Kit was used to extract genomic DNA from the blood cell samples. In regard to this clone: The clone's antigen remains unknown. Base quality data are lacking; no much larger clone is found one base away.

The germline V and J ends show losses of 6 bases and 6 bases respectively, and no gene match explains 12 bases of the junction. Reading the germline V gene gives CDR1 SGDLS and CDR2 YYNGEE. The CDR3, from cysteine to phenylalanine, totals 15 residues. Only the CDR3 part of the read is kept: 45 bases, read in frame from the first base. The library was made by the immunoSEQ multiplex PCR assay. The multiplex PCR relied on a mix of 60 forward primers for TCR Vbeta segments and 13 reverse primers for TCR Jbeta segments. Amplification of the CDR3 region of rearranged TCR beta genes was performed with a multiplex PCR assay on genomic DNA. Amplified TCR beta libraries were sequenced as 87-base-pair reads on the Illumina HiSeq System. Per the source publication's procedure: In a later analysis, approximately 74 million unique TCR beta chains were counted across the approximately 640 repertoires, and roughly 11 million of these chains were shared by at least two donors. Raw reads were error-corrected and collapsed into unique sequences with a nearest-neighbor algorithm that merged closely related sequences to remove PCR and sequencing errors. V, D and J gene segments were assigned by aligning CDR3 sequences to IMGT reference sequences. For a sequence to be retained, a match of at least six nucleotides to both a V gene segment and a J gene segment was required. Rearrangements were called productive when the CDR3 lacked stop codons and stayed in frame with V and J; all others were non-productive. CDR3 was defined according to IMGT convention as the region running from the second conserved V-encoded cysteine to the conserved J-encoded phenylalanine. The earlier analysis of 500 to 650 of the donors excluded any sequence lacking an unambiguous match to a single V gene segment. In an earlier analysis of 450 to 750 of the donors, a V segment was called functional when productive rearrangements were above 56.7%, and segregating when the standard deviation between donors exceeded 5%. A statistical classification framework was built to diagnose cytomegalovirus status from the catalog of TCR beta chain sequences. In a later analysis, V and J genes were assigned by comparing TCR nucleotide sequences against IMGT/GENE-DB human TR gene sequences. In a later analysis, CDR3 sequences and most-parsimonious VDJ recombination scenarios were assigned using the TCRdist pipeline. In a later analysis, each TCR beta chain was defined by its CDR3 amino acid sequence together with its V-gene family, and reads without a unique V-gene family were excluded. As a way to deal with suspected cross-contamination and a sequencing artifact, a later analysis dropped nearly 600 nucleotide sequences that were highly shared and had low generation probability. In a later analysis, a clonal expansion index for each public chain was calculated from normalized within-repertoire ranks of inferred template counts. In a later analysis, generation probabilities were computed using a VDJ recombination model fitted to out-of-frame rearrangements, and the results were checked against IGoR. Hypergeometric tests were used in a later analysis to score TCR-TCR, TCR-HLA and TCR-CMV co-occurrence, with a repertoire-size bias correction applied to the TCR pairs. A later analysis estimated false discovery rates by permuting HLA or CMV assignments 20 times. In a later analysis, co-occurring TCRs were grouped using DBSCAN, with TCRdist sequence similarity added in when clustering inside HLA-allele-positive subsets. Repertoires with fewer than 30,000 or more than 120,000 public chains, plus five repertoires with anomalous nucleotide sharing, were excluded from co-occurrence clustering. TCRdb took over this immuneACCESS table, retaining in-frame rearrangements with V and J assigned. Such tables are incomplete; in checked studies, under half of the missing clones stem from an unresolved V gene, and the remainder is unexplained. Clone size and V and J calls were adopted from that table, with D and trimming inferred from the DNA. The sample includes about 220,000 clones, with about 74% observed a single time. The top ten clones comprise roughly 2% of the sample.

The sequence came from a woman aged 25 to 39 in good health and CMV-seronegative. This sequence uses TRBV9 and TRBJ2-3, with 8 bases matching TRBD2. The sample was PBMCs. The CDR3 protein is CASTILGGATDTQYF. The DNA sequence reads TGTGCCAGCACCATCCTCGGGGGGGCAACCGATACGCAGTATTTT.